This entry is about one T cell receptor beta chain. Repertoires were generated with immunoSEQ multiplex PCR, while TCRdb's copy carries only in-frame clones and drops some. This table has approximately 210,000 clones, 82% appearing once. This record comes from a study of blood T cell repertoires in COVID-19. Germline loops: CDR1 SGHRS, CDR2 YFSETQ. This CDR3 is built from 14 residues. Trimming removed 3 bases at V and 4 bases at J, with 10 bases between. This chain links TRBV5-1 with TRBJ2-2; unclear D gene. The sample taken for sequencing was peripheral blood. The sequence came from a woman aged 35 to 49 with acute or convalescent COVID-19. The CDR3 reads CASSSGAPTGELFF. The CDR3 DNA sequence: TGCGCCAGCAGCTCCGGAGCTCCCACCGGGGAGCTGTTTTTT.